The 17 T cell receptor beta chains below all came from one sample that was sequenced in a study of blood T cells in healthy people across ages. The authors ran a second PCR of roughly 6 to 12 cycles using a sample-barcoded 5' primer and a J-beta primer mix. TCRdb processed the 5' RACE reads anew with MiXCR; each CDR3 protein has one entry. The data hold about 1.4 million distinct CDR3 sequences, with 59% observed a single time. Material for sequencing was blood. The receptors were sampled from a man aged 18 to 29 in good health.

The chain uses TRBV4-1 and TRBJ2-1, with TRBD1 as a possible D gene (6 bases). Trimming removed 1 base at V and 5 bases at J, with 15 bases between. The CDR3 has 16 amino acids. The V gene's germline CDR1 is MGHRA and CDR2 YSYEKL. CDR3 bases: TGCGCCAGCAGCCAAGTTCCACACAGGGCAAACAATGAGCAGTTCTTC. Its translation: CASSQVPHRANNEQFF.

This chain connects TRBV28 to TRBJ2-5; D tentatively reads TRBD1 or TRBD2 (6 bases each). CDR1 and CDR2 from the germline V gene are MDHEN and SYDVKM. This CDR3 spans 14 amino acids. Trimming left V 7 bases short and J 2 bases short, with 14 bases between. The CDR3 loop is CASTRGAVQETQYF. DNA for the CDR3: TGTGCCAGCACGAGGGGGGCCGTTCAAGAGACCCAGTACTTC.

This rearrangement joins TRBV28 to TRBJ2-7, with TRBD2 identical over 8 bases. The CDR3 is made up of 15 amino acids. Germline V lookup: CDR1 MDHEN, CDR2 SYDVKM. Trimming removed 2 bases from V and 7 bases from J; junction bases left unmatched: 10. The CDR3 DNA sequence: TGTGCCAGCAGTTTAGGGGCGGGGGGATACAATGAGCAGTACTTC. This encodes CASSLGAGGYNEQYF.

The genes are TRBV3-1 and TRBJ1-2, with a tentative D call TRBD1 (5 bases). Looked up from germline, CDR1 is LGHDT and CDR2 is YNNKEL (reference sequence). The CDR3 has 14 residues. With 0 bases removed from V and 4 bases from J, the gap between germline ends came to 9 bases. The CDR3 nucleotides are TGTGCCAGCAGCCAAGAGGGGCTCGGCTATGGCTACACCTTC. Translation: CASSQEGLGYGYTF.

The chain carries TRBV28 and TRBJ2-3; 7 nucleotides agree with TRBD2. Germline CDR1 MDHEN, CDR2 SYDVKM. The CDR3 runs to 13 residues. V shed 6 bases, J shed 4 bases, and the junction held 4 bases outside the gene matches. CDR3 nucleotide sequence: TGTGCCAGCAGGCACGGGGGGTCAGATACGCAGTATTTT. Residues: CASRHGGSDTQYF.

This clonotype has just a few counts. The J gene is TRBJ2-3, the V gene TRBV10-3; 10 bases are a match to TRBD2. This CDR3 has 15 residues. V lost 0 bases, J lost 4 bases, and 1 base stayed unmatched. Germline CDR1 is ENHRY and CDR2 is SYGVKD. The CDR3 protein is CAISESSGRPDTQYF. The CDR3 DNA sequence: TGTGCCATCAGTGAGTCTAGCGGGAGGCCAGATACGCAGTATTTT.

V and J are TRBV12-3 or TRBV12-4 and TRBJ1-6; D uncertain. This CDR3 comprises 15 residues. V lost 2 bases and J 6 bases, leaving 11 bases between the germline ends. The CDR3 spells CASSLLGGGNSPLHF. The CDR3, as DNA: TGTGCCAGCAGTTTATTGGGAGGAGGTAATTCACCCCTCCACTTT.

In DNA, the CDR3 is TGTGCCAGCAGTTTAGGGACACCAAATTCACCCCTCCACTTT. It is translated as CASSLGTPNSPLHF. V usage is TRBV12-3 or TRBV12-4 and J usage is TRBJ1-6; D is possibly TRBD1 (5 bases). Trimming removed 1 base at V and 7 bases at J, with 8 bases between. The CDR3 covers 14 residues.

The chain employs TRBV7-9 and TRBJ2-1, with D possibly being TRBD2 (5 bases). Trimming stripped 5 bases from V and 6 bases from J, with 17 bases between. This CDR3 spans 15 amino acids. Looked up from germline, CDR1 is SEHNR and CDR2 is FQNEAQ (reference sequence). CDR3 bases: TGTGCCAGCAGCCTAGACGGGATGTTAGTCAATGAGCAGTTCTTC. It encodes CASSLDGMLVNEQFF.

V is TRBV5-6 and J is TRBJ1-1; D gene unclear. The germline CDR1 and CDR2 sequences are SGHDT and YYEEEE. This CDR3 region has 12 residues. V gave up 1 base and J gave up 7 bases, with 8 bases separating them. CDR3 sequence (DNA): TGTGCCAGCAGCTTGAGTTACGATGAAGCTTTCTTT. Its translation: CASSLSYDEAFF. The full variable domain, with the rest looked up from reference TRBV5-6 and TRBJ1-1, is DAGVTQSPTHLIKTRGQQVTLRCSPKSGHDTVSWYQQALGQGPQFIFQYYEEEERQRGNFPDRFSGHQFPNYSSELNVNALLLGDSALYLCASSLSYDEAFFGQGTRLTVV.

The chain employs TRBV9 and TRBJ2-3; D remains ambiguous. Deletions cut 3 bases from V and 1 base from J, with 12 bases between. The CDR3 is 15 amino acids. Germline CDR1 is SGDLS and CDR2 is YYNGEE. This chain's CDR3 is CASSADGVGTDTQYF. In DNA, the CDR3 is TGTGCCAGCAGCGCCGATGGTGTGGGCACAGATACGCAGTATTTT.

V usage is TRBV5-1 and J usage is TRBJ2-1; D call uncertain. CDR1 and CDR2 (germline): SGHRS, YFSETQ. Trimming shortened V by 5 bases and J by 0 bases, and 12 bases separated the two germline ends. This CDR3 is 15 amino acids long. CDR3 DNA: TGCGCCAGCAGTAAGCGCATCCTCTCCTACAATGAGCAGTTCTTC. Its translation is CASSKRILSYNEQFF.

The chain links TRBV12-5 to TRBJ2-7, with D maybe TRBD2 (5 bases). V was pared by 0 bases and J by 3 bases, with 18 bases between. Germline-derived CDR1 and CDR2 are LGHNT and FRNRAP. The CDR3 runs to 17 residues. CDR3 bases: TGTGCTAGTGGTTTGGTAGGAATAGCGCAACGCCACTACGAGCAGTACTTC. As protein: CASGLVGIAQRHYEQYF.

V is TRBV7-8 and J is TRBJ2-1, with D possibly being TRBD1 (6 bases). CDR1 is SGHVS and CDR2 is FQNEAQ in the germline V gene. This CDR3 is 13 amino acids long. The ends were cut back, 8 bases at V and 5 bases at J, with 13 bases in the middle. Here the CDR3 reads CASRPRDNNEQFF. Here the CDR3 DNA reads TGTGCCAGCCGCCCCAGGGACAACAATGAGCAGTTCTTC. Full variable domain (remainder filled in from reference TRBV7-8 and TRBJ2-1): GAGVSQSPRYKVAKRGQDVALRCDPISGHVSLFWYQQALGQGPEFLTYFQNEAQLDKSGLPSDRFFAERPEGSVSTLKIQRTQQEDSAVYLCASRPRDNNEQFFGPGTRLTVL.

This clonotype showed up just a few times. The rearrangement uses TRBV7-9 and TRBJ2-5, with D perhaps TRBD2 (5 bases). The CDR3 runs to 14 residues. Trimming stripped 2 bases from V and 3 bases from J, with 10 bases between. Germline V gene data show CDR1 as SEHNR and CDR2 as FQNEAQ (reference sequence). The CDR3 region has the DNA TGTGCCAGCAGCTTATTAGGGCGGGAAGAGACCCAGTACTTC. Translating it yields CASSLLGREETQYF.

The chain links TRBV5-6 to TRBJ1-2; no definite D call. Germline CDR1 and CDR2: SGHDT and YYEEEE. The CDR3 consists of 14 residues. The germline V and J ends were trimmed by 3 bases and 8 bases, with 17 bases remaining between them. The CDR3 nucleotides are TGTGCCAGCAGCTCTCTCCGACTGAGGATCGGCTACACCTTC. It is translated as CASSSLRLRIGYTF.

This sequence joins TRBV12-3 or TRBV12-4 and TRBJ1-2; D is uncertain. The CDR3 consists of 14 residues. The germline V and J ends were trimmed by 5 bases and 2 bases, with 12 bases remaining between them. CDR3 nucleotide sequence: TGTGCCAGCAGTCCCCGCCCGCGGAACTATGGCTACACCTTC. This sequence encodes CASSPRPRNYGYTF.